This T cell receptor (beta chain) was found in a study of cytomegalovirus exposure and HLA in healthy donors. Notes on the study in general: Rare TCR sequences dominated, though some public TCRs recurred in many donors.

In the PCR, 60 Vbeta and 13 Jbeta primers were used. TCRdb keeps only in-frame clones here, not all; method: immunoSEQ multiplex PCR. The top ten hold around 4.2% of the sample, which has approximately 110,000 clones, 73% seen once. Per the germline V gene, CDR1 is SGHTA and CDR2 is FQGTGA. V was shortened by 2 bases and J by 1 base, with 8 bases between the two germline ends. The CDR3 is 14 residues long. A note on this clone: Its specificity is unknown.

Sequenced sample: PBMCs. The chain links TRBV7-3 to TRBJ2-5; maybe TRBD1 (5 bases). This clonotype was sampled from a woman aged 40 to 50 in good health and CMV-seronegative. CDR3 in DNA: TGTGCCAGCAGCTTAGGACACTTCCAAGAGACCCAGTACTTC. The encoded protein is CASSLGHFQETQYF.